This T cell receptor (beta chain) was profiled in a study of CD8+ T cells in alopecia areata. Study context: Tofacitinib administration to treated patients was oral, at 5 to 10 mg twice daily. Treated patients' severity was scored by percentage of affected scalp area. Study conclusions and caveats: Elevated clonality characterized lesional scalp relative to normal scalp, particularly in alopecia totalis/universalis.

The treatment was: oral pan-JAK inhibitor, 5-10 mg twice daily. This clone has only a few counts. What it binds is not known. Germline V gene lookup returns CDR1 SQVTM and CDR2 ANQGSEA. CDR3 size: 13 residues. The V and J ends lost 7 bases and 4 bases respectively, with 16 bases between them. Once RNA had been extracted, it was reverse transcribed into cDNA to act as the sequencing template. Produced via immunoSEQ multiplex PCR; TCRdb's table is partial and in-frame only. The sample includes 200,000 to 250,000 clones, 50% to 60% of them seen just once. The V call is TRBV29-1, the J call TRBJ1-2; possible D gene TRBD1, 5 bases. The source was CD4+ T cells sorted from blood, collected at week 4, from a patient treated with tofacitinib. This TCR derives from a human donor with alopecia areata. This CDR3 reads CSAGTSGGYGYTF. CDR3 in DNA: TGCAGCGCTGGGACCTCGGGTGGCTATGGCTACACCTTC.